The 27 T cell receptor beta chains presented below share a single source sample, sequenced in a study of CD8 T cells in Susac syndrome. Reverse transcription of roughly 0.5 to 1 ug RNA was carried out with random hexamers. Using its own MiXCR run on the immunoSEQ multiplex PCR reads, TCRdb lists one record per CDR3 protein. The sample carries 400,000 to 550,000 distinct CDR3 sequences, more than 80% recorded once. Sequencing used CD8+ T cells from PBMCs. These receptors all stem from a human donor with multiple sclerosis.

CDR3 loop: CSVEALGSRNTIYF. Here the CDR3 DNA reads TGCAGCGTTGAAGCGCTAGGGTCGCGAAACACCATATATTTT. The rearrangement joins TRBV29-1 to TRBJ1-3; D not resolved. The CDR3 is 14 residues long. The V gene's germline CDR1 is SQVTM and CDR2 ANQGSEA. V was clipped by 1 base and J by 5 bases, with 12 bases between them.

This chain joins TRBV7-9 and TRBJ1-2, with 8 bases that match TRBD1. CDR1 SEHNR and CDR2 FQNEAQ come from the germline V gene (reference sequence). V lost 8 bases to trimming and J lost 4 bases; unmatched junction nucleotides: 9. This CDR3 has 14 residues. CDR3 region: CASGGQAFSYGYTF. CDR3 sequence (DNA): TGTGCCAGCGGGGGACAGGCTTTTTCCTATGGCTACACCTTC.

The chain recombines TRBV12-3 or TRBV12-4 with TRBJ2-7; either TRBD1 or TRBD2 may supply D (5 bases each). V lost 7 bases and J lost 2, with 18 bases in between. CDR3 length equals 15 residues. CDR3 protein: CASTLELGVPYEQYF. In DNA form, the CDR3 reads TGTGCCAGCACCTTAGAATTGGGGGTACCCTACGAGCAGTACTTC.

J is TRBJ2-5 and V is TRBV7-3, with D perhaps TRBD1 (6 bases). CDR1 SGHTA and CDR2 FQGTGA come from the germline V gene. This CDR3 region has 15 residues. V was cut by 1 base and J by 7 bases, with 16 bases left in between. The CDR3 DNA reads TGTGCCAGCAGCTTAAGGGGGCGAAGGGAAGGGACCCAGTACTTC. Protein product: CASSLRGRREGTQYF.

The chain couples TRBV19 to TRBJ2-1, with 10 bases that match TRBD2. Germline CDR1 LNHDA, CDR2 SQIVND (reference sequence). This CDR3 contains 15 residues. The ends lost 7 bases at V and 6 bases at J; junction bases unmatched: 9. The CDR3 is CASTSLAGFGNEQFF. The DNA of the CDR3 is TGTGCCAGTACATCACTAGCGGGATTTGGCAATGAGCAGTTCTTC.

The chain carries TRBV23-1 and TRBJ1-6, with 8 bases lining up with TRBD1. TRBV23-1 carries the ORF label, with uncertain function. With V trimmed by 6 bases and J by 10 bases, 8 bases remained unmatched. The CDR3 has 14 amino acids. The CDR3 loop reads CASSRQGTGSPLHF. CDR3 nucleotides: TGCGCCAGCAGCCGACAGGGGACCGGGTCACCCCTCCACTTT.

V gene TRBV2 combines with J gene TRBJ2-1; 7 bases agree with TRBD1. CDR3 length equals 16 residues. With V trimmed by 4 bases and J by 4 bases, 10 bases remained unmatched. From germline, CDR1 is SNHLY and CDR2 FYNNEI. The CDR3 protein is CASSGGTEVTYNEQFF. The DNA for the CDR3 is TGTGCCAGCAGTGGAGGGACAGAGGTAACGTACAATGAGCAGTTCTTC.

This clonotype was observed a single time. V gene TRBV28 combines with J gene TRBJ2-7, with 7 bases matching TRBD1. This CDR3 contains 15 residues. Germline loops: CDR1 MDHEN, CDR2 SYDVKM. V was clipped by 4 bases and J by 0 bases; unmatched bases: 6. The CDR3 loop is CASSSLWDSSYEQYF. The CDR3 nucleotides are TGTGCCAGCAGTTCCTTATGGGACAGCTCCTACGAGCAGTACTTC. Supplemented by reference TRBV28 and TRBJ2-7, the full variable domain reads DVKVTQSSRYLVKRTGEKVFLECVQDMDHENMFWYRQDPGLGLRLIYFSYDVKMKEKGDIPEGYSVSREKKERFSLILESASTNQTSMYLCASSSLWDSSYEQYFGPGTRLTVT.

The chain recombines TRBV6-5 with TRBJ2-3; 10 bases match TRBD1. Germline CDR1 MNHEY, CDR2 SVGAGI. J was trimmed by 4 bases and V by 6 bases; bases with no gene match: 7. The CDR3 has 15 residues. The CDR3 region is CASSLTGGSSDTQYF. The CDR3 DNA reads TGTGCCAGCAGCCTGACAGGGGGCTCCTCAGATACGCAGTATTTT.

This clonotype has more than one count but fewer than ten. J is TRBJ2-1 and V is TRBV27; D is possibly TRBD1 or TRBD2 (5 bases each). Germline CDR1 is MNHEY and CDR2 is SMNVEV (reference sequence). Trimming cost V 2 bases and J 5 bases, with 10 bases left between them. The CDR3 contains 14 residues. The CDR3 nucleotides are TGTGCCAGCAGTTTACCAGGGACCAACAATGAGCAGTTCTTC. Protein product: CASSLPGTNNEQFF.

A note on this clonotype: The germline gene is not matched at one end of the junction; a read error may be the cause. This chain connects TRBV5-6 to TRBJ2-5; 14 bases agree with TRBD2. Germline CDR1 reads SGHDT; CDR2 reads YYEEEE. This CDR3 has 15 residues. In DNA form, the CDR3 reads TGTGCCAGCAGCTCGGGGAGGGGACTAGCGGGAGAGAGGAACTTC. Residues: CASSSGRGLAGERNF.

CDR3 amino acids: CASSYSKGSGYTF. As DNA, the CDR3 is TGTGCCAGCAGTTACTCGAAAGGGAGCGGCTACACCTTC. V usage is TRBV6-5 and J usage is TRBJ1-2; D uncertain. Germline loops: CDR1 MNHEY, CDR2 SVGAGI. The CDR3 contains 13 residues. Trimming removed 0 bases at V and 8 bases at J, with 10 bases between.

The gene calls are TRBV6-5 and TRBJ2-5, with D possibly being TRBD2 (5 bases). The CDR3 sequence is 15 residues long. The V and J ends lost 7 bases and 5 bases respectively, with 20 bases between them. Germline assignment: CDR1 MNHEY and CDR2 SVGAGI. CDR3 nucleotide sequence: TGTGCCAGCAACTACGGATCCTCCCGCGGGGAGACCCAGTACTTC. The encoded protein is CASNYGSSRGETQYF.

The V call is TRBV9, the J call TRBJ1-2, with 9 nucleotides matching TRBD1. The CDR3 totals 16 residues. V gave up 0 bases and J gave up 6 bases; unmatched junction bases: 9. Germline-derived CDR1 and CDR2 are SGDLS and YYNGEE. CDR3 residues: CASSVGSGQGIHGYTF. The CDR3 DNA reads TGTGCCAGCAGCGTAGGGTCGGGACAGGGTATCCATGGCTACACCTTC.

V gene TRBV4-1 combines with J gene TRBJ1-1; D is unresolved. Germline CDR1 and CDR2: MGHRA and YSYEKL. Trimming cost V 0 bases and J 1 base, with 6 bases left between them. The CDR3 totals 14 residues. The CDR3 sequence is CASSQESANTEAFF. The DNA for the CDR3 is TGCGCCAGCAGCCAAGAATCAGCGAACACTGAAGCTTTCTTT.

Here the CDR3 DNA reads TGTGCCAGTAGTATACGGCTATCTACAGATACGCAGTATTTT. Translated, it gives CASSIRLSTDTQYF. The chain joins TRBV19 to TRBJ2-3; the D is unclear. The CDR3 extends over 14 amino acids. The germline CDR1 and CDR2 sequences are LNHDA and SQIVND (reference sequence). The germline V and J ends were trimmed by 2 bases and 3 bases, with 9 bases remaining between them.

The rearrangement links TRBV11-2 to TRBJ1-1, with 8 nucleotides matching TRBD1. This CDR3 comprises 15 residues. V shed 4 bases, J shed 2 bases, and the junction held 6 bases outside the gene matches. Looked up from germline, CDR1 is SGHAT and CDR2 is FQNNGV. The CDR3 region has the DNA TGTGCCAGCAGCTCTCCGGACAGGGCTAACACTGAAGCTTTCTTT. Its protein is CASSSPDRANTEAFF.

The V call is TRBV5-1, the J call TRBJ1-2; 7 nucleotides line up with TRBD1. Per germline, CDR1 SGHRS and CDR2 YFSETQ. J was trimmed by 3 bases and V by 2 bases; bases with no gene match: 7. The CDR3 consists of 15 residues. CDR3: CASSLRQGPYYGYTF. CDR3 sequence (DNA): TGCGCCAGCAGCTTACGACAGGGCCCCTACTATGGCTACACCTTC.

The chain uses TRBV6-1 and TRBJ2-3; either TRBD1 or TRBD2 may fit D (5 bases each). The V gene lost 2 bases and the J gene lost 5 bases, with 14 bases spanning the gap. This CDR3 has 15 residues. The germline V gene encodes CDR1 MNHNS and CDR2 SASEGT. The CDR3 spells CASSENEGSGDTQYF. The CDR3 region has the DNA TGTGCCAGCAGTGAAAATGAGGGGTCGGGAGATACGCAGTATTTT.

The chain is built from TRBV12-3 or TRBV12-4 and TRBJ2-1; 9 positions agree with TRBD2. The CDR3 has 14 amino acids. V dropped 2 bases and J dropped 15; count of bases not matched to a gene: 11. The CDR3 nucleotides read TGTGCCAGCAGTTTAAGGGGGATAGCGGGGGATGGGTTCTTC. Its protein product is CASSLRGIAGDGFF.

This chain uses TRBV7-6 with TRBJ1-1; 8 nucleotides line up with TRBD1. Germline V gene sequence: CDR1 SGHVS, CDR2 FNYEAQ. Germline trimming cut 5 bases from V and 5 bases from J; bases unmatched to any gene: 16. This CDR3 is 17 amino acids long. The CDR3 here is CASSPRPTGGLGTEAFF. CDR3 nucleotide sequence: TGTGCCAGCAGCCCCCGCCCCACAGGGGGATTGGGTACTGAAGCTTTCTTT.

The chain joins TRBV11-2 to TRBJ1-1; D may be TRBD1 (5 bases). This CDR3 region has 17 residues. Germline loops: CDR1 SGHAT, CDR2 FQNNGV. V gave up 4 bases and J gave up 1 base, with 19 bases separating them. CDR3 coding DNA: TGTGCCAGCAGCTCGCTGATGGTTAGTAGGGGGAACACTGAAGCTTTCTTT. It is translated as CASSSLMVSRGNTEAFF.

CDR3 DNA sequence: TGCGCCAGCAGCTTGGGGGTCTACGCCTCGGGGGAAAAACTGTTTTTT. Translating gives CASSLGVYASGEKLFF. The genes are TRBV5-1 and TRBJ1-4; no firm D call. The CDR3 has 16 amino acids. CDR1 and CDR2 (germline): SGHRS, YFSETQ. V was cut by 0 bases and J by 8 bases, with 17 bases left in between.

V usage is TRBV5-6 and J usage is TRBJ2-4; 7 bases fit TRBD1. The V gene's germline CDR1 is SGHDT and CDR2 YYEEEE. This CDR3 is 19 amino acids long. V lost 6 bases and J lost 6; bases outside the gene matches: 24. The CDR3 reads CASTLTSGTAILKGNIQYF. CDR3 bases: TGTGCCAGCACCTTAACTTCCGGGACAGCAATACTCAAGGGAAACATTCAGTACTTC.

The chain joins TRBV5-1 to TRBJ1-2; D is undetermined. V lost 1 base to trimming and J lost 2 bases, with 9 bases between them. There are 14 residues in the CDR3. Per the germline V gene, CDR1 is SGHRS and CDR2 is YFSETQ. The CDR3 here is CASSLLSGNYGYTF. For the CDR3, the DNA is TGCGCCAGCAGCTTGTTATCAGGCAACTATGGCTACACCTTC.

This clonotype was seen only once. The rearrangement links TRBV7-9 to TRBJ1-5; D uncertain. CDR1 and CDR2 (germline): SEHNR, FQNEAQ (reference sequence). V dropped 4 bases and J dropped 3 bases, with 13 bases sitting between them. The CDR3 runs to 15 residues. The CDR3 DNA follows: TGTGCCAGCAGCTCAGCCAGCGAAGTCAATCAGCCCCAGCATTTT. Translating it yields CASSSASEVNQPQHF.

This clonotype was seen a handful of times. The V gene is TRBV15, the J gene TRBJ1-5; D uncertain. The germline CDR1 and CDR2 sequences are LNHNV and YYDKDF (reference sequence). The CDR3 totals 10 residues. V lost 10 bases to trimming and J lost 11 bases, with 12 bases between them. In DNA, the CDR3 is TGTGCCATCGGGCCCGGGGCCCAGCATTTT. Translating gives CAIGPGAQHF.